Following are 11 T cell receptor beta chains from one sample sequenced in a study of patients and donors after allogeneic stem cell transplantation. MiXCR was run by TCRdb on the RT-PCR reads, yielding one entry per CDR3 protein. The table lists some 87,000 distinct CDR3 sequences, around 48% of them singletons. The sequenced sample consisted of blood, either unsorted or a sorted T cell fraction (not recorded which). The origin of the receptors is a human donor who was either an allogeneic HSCT recipient or a stem cell or donor lymphocyte infusion donor (not recorded which). It is not recorded whose cells these are; they may come from a transplant donor.

V gene TRBV6-6 combines with J gene TRBJ1-6; no clear D gene. This CDR3 comprises 13 residues. The V end lost 10 bases, the J end lost 0 bases, and 7 bases lay between the germline ends. Germline CDR1 reads MNHNY; CDR2 reads SVGAGI (reference sequence). In nucleotides, the CDR3 is TGTGCCACCTTGAGCTCCTATAATTCACCCCTCCACTTT. Translating it yields CATLSSYNSPLHF.

This clonotype was seen a few times. V and J are TRBV27 and TRBJ1-2, with 8 bases identical to TRBD1. The germline gives CDR1 MNHEY, CDR2 SMNVEV (reference sequence). The CDR3 spans 15 residues. V shed 6 bases, J shed 1 base, and the junction held 7 bases outside the gene matches. This CDR3 reads CASSPLDRVNYGYTF. For the CDR3, the DNA is TGTGCCAGCAGCCCCCTGGACAGGGTTAACTATGGCTACACCTTC.

The rearrangement links TRBV12-3 or TRBV12-4 to TRBJ1-5; D is ambiguous. V dropped 6 bases and J dropped 7 bases, with 10 bases sitting between them. CDR3 length equals 12 residues. CDR3 protein: CASSFHRQPQHF. Here the CDR3 DNA reads TGTGCCAGCAGCTTTCATCGGCAGCCCCAGCATTTT.

The chain combines TRBV29-1 with TRBJ1-5, with 8 bases that match TRBD1. The CDR3 has 13 residues. Germline assignment: CDR1 SQVTM and CDR2 ANQGSEA. V was pared by 4 bases and J by 3 bases, with 2 bases of the junction left unmatched. The CDR3 loop reads CSVGQGYNQPQHF. DNA for the CDR3: TGCAGCGTTGGACAGGGGTACAATCAGCCCCAGCATTTT.

This chain links TRBV10-3 with TRBJ1-2, with D possibly matching TRBD1 (5 bases). Germline V gives CDR1 ENHRY, CDR2 SYGVKD. Trimming shortened V by 4 bases and J by 3 bases, and 6 bases separated the two germline ends. The CDR3 contains 12 residues. The CDR3 here is CAISGGDYGYTF. CDR3 nucleotides: TGTGCCATCAGTGGGGGGGACTATGGCTACACCTTC.

This chain links TRBV25-1 with TRBJ2-1; 8 nucleotides match TRBD1. CDR1 and CDR2 (germline): MGHDK, SYGVNS. This CDR3 contains 15 residues. The J segment lost 8 bases and the V segment lost 0 bases, leaving 6 bases of the junction unmatched. The DNA for the CDR3 is TGTGCCAGCAGTGAATATGGGACAGGTTGGGATGAGCAGTTCTTC. Translating gives CASSEYGTGWDEQFF.

This clonotype has more than one count but fewer than ten. The chain joins TRBV20-1 to TRBJ2-1; D remains unclear. CDR1 and CDR2 (germline): DFQATT, SNEGSKA (reference sequence). V gave up 5 bases and J gave up 3 bases, with 14 bases separating them. This CDR3 spans 14 amino acids. The CDR3 loop reads CSAPLKSHYNEQFF. Here the CDR3 DNA reads TGCAGTGCTCCCTTAAAGAGCCACTACAATGAGCAGTTCTTC.

The genes are TRBV4-3 and TRBJ1-5, with D possibly TRBD1 on 6 matching bases. CDR1 is LGHNA, CDR2 YSLEER, per germline. V was cut by 0 bases and J by 4 bases, with 10 bases left in between. The CDR3 consists of 15 residues. The CDR3 region has the DNA TGCGCCAGCAGCCAAGAAGTGGGGGCGAATCAGCCCCAGCATTTT. It encodes CASSQEVGANQPQHF.

The chain recombines TRBV29-1 with TRBJ2-7; 8 bases are a match to TRBD1. CDR3 size: 16 residues. With 6 bases clipped from V and 6 bases from J, the junction kept 19 bases outside the gene matches. The germline V gene has CDR1 SQVTM and CDR2 ANQGSEA. In DNA form, the CDR3 reads TGCAGCGTCACAGGGGGGCAGGGGCCCCAATACAGCGAGCAGTACTTC. The encoded protein is CSVTGGQGPQYSEQYF.

This clonotype was detected a few times. The chain couples TRBV20-1 to TRBJ1-5, with D maybe TRBD1 (6 bases). Per germline, CDR1 DFQATT and CDR2 SNEGSKA (reference sequence). V was shortened by 6 bases and J by 1 base, with 13 bases between the two germline ends. This CDR3 region has 14 residues. The DNA for the CDR3 is TGCAGTGCCCTCCGGGACACCAGCAATCAGCCCCAGCATTTT. Amino acid sequence: CSALRDTSNQPQHF.

The V call is TRBV18, the J call TRBJ1-5; 7 bases align to TRBD1. CDR3 length: 15 amino acids. The V gene's germline CDR1 is KGHSH and CDR2 LQKENI. J was trimmed by 4 bases and V by 2 bases; bases with no gene match: 5. CDR3 region: CASSPEGAHNQPQHF. The CDR3 bases are TGTGCCAGCTCACCAGAGGGGGCGCATAATCAGCCCCAGCATTTT.